This T cell receptor (beta chain) was sequenced for a study of blood T cell repertoires in COVID-19 (dated by TCRdb to the early 2020s). In the study overall: The collaborator samples originated in the United States, Italy and Spain and spanned the acute and convalescent phases of COVID-19. The material from the prospective study consisted of cDNA or gDNA derived from T cells, B-cell-depleted T cells, or PBMCs. Deeply sampled blood TCRbeta repertoires from subjects exposed to, actively infected with, or recovered from COVID-19 were included in the dataset. The repertoires were released in a freely available public database meant as a resource for research on the immune response to SARS-CoV-2. Samples were obtained from the ongoing ImmuneRACE study (first 160 participants) and from approximately 1,200 subjects provided by 6 global collaborators. Sample metadata almost always included a de-identified subject ID, COVID-19 status, age in years and sex. Where available, HLA class I and class II types were obtained from metadata supplied by the sample provider rather than from assay-based typing.

The study at large found these results: The quantity of clinical and demographic metadata differed by source and by participant and was supplied without curation.

Collaborating institutions collected whole blood in K2EDTA tubes following their own protocols. For TCRbeta analysis, collaborators shipped samples in one of three forms: frozen whole blood, isolated PBMCs, or DNA extracted from either of those sample types. TCRbeta CDR3 regions were amplified from genomic DNA by means of the immunoSEQ Assay, a bias-controlled multiplex PCR. The source study handled its data this way. Within the assay, amplification of reference gene primers was used to estimate how many nucleated cells each sample contained. To quantify the absolute abundance of each unique TCRbeta CDR3 rearrangement, sequence reads were collapsed and filtered. For each sample, productive Simpson clonality was calculated as the square root of Simpson's diversity index across productive rearrangements. TCRdb's version of the immuneACCESS table is confined to in-frame rearrangements and falls short of the full clone set. An unresolved V gene accounts for under half of the shortfall where checked; the remainder is of unknown origin. That table furnishes V, J and clone size, whereas the DNA furnished D and trimming. This sample has 26,000 or so clones in its table, and roughly 90% of those were observed once. Jointly, the top ten make up around 5% of the sample.

On this clone itself: This clone's antigen is unknown. It has no much larger one-base neighbor in the sample; base qualities were not kept.

The CDR3 spans 12 residues, from the cysteine through the phenylalanine. The only DNA kept is the CDR3, 36 bases in frame from the first base. V loses 8 bases of germline sequence and J loses 5 bases, and the interval between the two ends is 10 bases. Sequencing used peripheral blood. This TCR was sampled from a man in his sixties with active COVID-19. The V and J segments used are TRBV12-3 or TRBV12-4 and TRBJ1-3; 6 matching bases give a weak D call of TRBD1. The CDR3 is CASRDIRNTIYF. In nucleotide form, the sequence is TGTGCCAGCCGGGACATTCGAAACACCATATATTTT.